This TCR beta chain originates from a study of cytomegalovirus exposure and HLA in healthy donors. Study-wide results and limits: Later analysis identified a missense DCLRE1C variant that was linked to TCR beta V- and J-gene trimming. A later analysis reported that several of the most significant clusters appeared to be linked to common viral pathogens, among them Epstein-Barr virus. Under in vitro conditions, a few CMV-associated chains were confirmed as specific for CMV antigens.

Germline loops: CDR1 SGHKS, CDR2 YYEKEE (reference sequence). Trimming stripped 6 bases from V and 5 bases from J, with 17 bases between. There are 14 residues in the CDR3. A multiplex PCR was run with 60 Vbeta primers and 13 Jbeta primers. The repertoire was sequenced with immunoSEQ multiplex PCR; TCRdb's copy has only in-frame clones and lacks some. The sample holds about 110,000 clones, 50% to 65% seen once. Notes on this clone: Its specificity is not known.

This chain uses TRBV5-5 with TRBJ2-5; no reliable D call. This clonotype originated in a man aged 25 to 45 in good health and CMV-seropositive. Sequenced input: PBMCs. The CDR3 region has the DNA TGTGCCAGCACCATGTCCCCTTCGGAGGAGACCCAGTACTTC. Translation: CASTMSPSEETQYF. The full variable domain, completed using reference TRBV5-5 and TRBJ2-5, is DAGVTQSPTHLIKTRGQQVTLRCSPISGHKSVSWYQQVLGQGPQFIFQYYEKEERGRGNFPDRFSARQFPNYSSELNVNALLLGDSALYLCASTMSPSEETQYFGPGTRLLVL.